One and the same sample provided the 5 T cell receptor beta chains below, sequenced in a study of blood T cell repertoires in COVID-19. Produced via immunoSEQ multiplex PCR; TCRdb's table is partial and in-frame only. This sample has around 380,000 clones, with approximately 87% found just once. The sample comprised PBMCs or T cells enriched from blood (not recorded which). Every receptor here comes from a young man who had recovered from COVID-19.

The V gene is TRBV15, the J gene TRBJ2-7, with a weak D call TRBD1 (8 bases). V lost 0 bases to trimming and J lost 4 bases, with 10 bases between them. The CDR3 runs 14 residues. Per germline, CDR1 LNHNV and CDR2 YYDKDF (reference sequence). The CDR3 bases are TGTGCCACCAGCAGAGAACAGGGGGGGTACGAGCAGTACTTC. Its translation: CATSREQGGYEQYF.

CDR3 bases: TGTGCCAGCAGTGGTACAGGGGGAATGAACACTGAAGCTTTCTTT. Translation gives CASSGTGGMNTEAFF. The chain combines TRBV2 with TRBJ1-1; TRBD1 matches at 8 bases. CDR3 length: 15 amino acids. J was trimmed by 0 bases and V by 4 bases; bases with no gene match: 4. The germline CDR1 and CDR2 sequences are SNHLY and FYNNEI.

The V call is TRBV5-1, the J call TRBJ1-2; 7 positions match TRBD1. Germline V gene sequence: CDR1 SGHRS, CDR2 YFSETQ. Trimming removed 4 bases from V and 8 bases from J; junction bases left unmatched: 17. The CDR3 spans 16 residues. The CDR3 DNA follows: TGCGCCAGCAGCCTGGAAGGGCTGGACAGGAGTAGAGGCTACACCTTC. Its protein is CASSLEGLDRSRGYTF.

The chain uses TRBV6-5 and TRBJ1-4; no clear D. V was trimmed by 2 bases and J by 0 bases, leaving 4 bases between them. The CDR3 loop spans 14 amino acids. Germline CDR1 and CDR2: MNHEY and SVGAGI. The chain's CDR3 is CASSYQTTNEKLFF. The CDR3 DNA sequence: TGTGCCAGCAGTTACCAGACAACTAATGAAAAACTGTTTTTT.

J is TRBJ1-1 and V is TRBV6-6; 7 nucleotides line up with TRBD1. The CDR3 sequence is 15 residues long. Germline assignment: CDR1 MNHNY and CDR2 SVGAGI (reference sequence). V shed 2 bases, J shed 4 bases, and the junction held 7 bases outside the gene matches. CDR3 loop: CASSYPGAGGTEAFF. Here the CDR3 DNA reads TGTGCCAGCAGTTACCCCGGTGCAGGGGGCACTGAAGCTTTCTTT.